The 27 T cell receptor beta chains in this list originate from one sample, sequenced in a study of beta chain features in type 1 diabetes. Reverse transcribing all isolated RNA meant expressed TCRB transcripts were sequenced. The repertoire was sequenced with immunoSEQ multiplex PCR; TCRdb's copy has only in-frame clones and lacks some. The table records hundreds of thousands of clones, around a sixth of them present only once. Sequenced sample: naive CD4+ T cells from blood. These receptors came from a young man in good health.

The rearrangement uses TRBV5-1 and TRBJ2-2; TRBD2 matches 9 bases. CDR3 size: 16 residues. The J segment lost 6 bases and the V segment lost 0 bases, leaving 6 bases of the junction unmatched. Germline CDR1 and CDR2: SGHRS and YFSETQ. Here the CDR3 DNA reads TGCGCCAGCAGCTTGGCAGCGGGGGGCCTGCCCGGGGAGCTGTTTTTT. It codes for CASSLAAGGLPGELFF.

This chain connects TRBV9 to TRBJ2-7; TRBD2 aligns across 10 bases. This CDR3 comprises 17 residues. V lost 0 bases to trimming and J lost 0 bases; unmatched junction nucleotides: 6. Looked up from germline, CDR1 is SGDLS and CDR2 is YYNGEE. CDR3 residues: CASSVAPSGGSSYEQYF. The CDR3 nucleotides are TGTGCCAGCAGCGTAGCCCCTAGCGGGGGTAGCTCCTACGAGCAGTACTTC.

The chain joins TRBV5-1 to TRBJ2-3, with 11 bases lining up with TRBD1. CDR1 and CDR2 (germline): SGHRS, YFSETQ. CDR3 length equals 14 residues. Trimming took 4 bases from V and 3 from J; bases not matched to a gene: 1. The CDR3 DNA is TGCGCCAGCAGCGGGGACAGGGGGACAGATACGCAGTATTTT. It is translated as CASSGDRGTDTQYF.

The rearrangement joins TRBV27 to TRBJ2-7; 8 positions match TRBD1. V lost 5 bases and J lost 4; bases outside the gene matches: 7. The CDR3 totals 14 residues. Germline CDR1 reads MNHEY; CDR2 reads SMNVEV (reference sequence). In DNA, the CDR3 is TGTGCCAGCAGTCCTCGACAGGGGAGGTACGAGCAGTACTTC. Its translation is CASSPRQGRYEQYF.

CDR3 region: CASSWRKVHEGTQYF. For the CDR3, the DNA is TGCGCCAGCAGCTGGCGAAAGGTTCACGAGGGGACCCAGTACTTC. The genes are TRBV5-1 and TRBJ2-5; maybe TRBD2 (5 bases). Trimming stripped 3 bases from V and 7 bases from J, with 19 bases between. Germline-derived CDR1 and CDR2 are SGHRS and YFSETQ. The length of the CDR3 is 15 residues.

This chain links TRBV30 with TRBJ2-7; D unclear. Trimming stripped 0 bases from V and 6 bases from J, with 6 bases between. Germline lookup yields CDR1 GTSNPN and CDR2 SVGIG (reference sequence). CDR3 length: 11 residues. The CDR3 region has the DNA TGTGCCTGGAGTGTACAAGGCGAGCAGTACTTC. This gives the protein CAWSVQGEQYF.

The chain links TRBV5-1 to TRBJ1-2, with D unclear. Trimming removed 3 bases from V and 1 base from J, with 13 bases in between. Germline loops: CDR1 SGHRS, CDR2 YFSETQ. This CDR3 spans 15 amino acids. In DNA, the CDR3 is TGCGCCAGCAGCTACGGAGCTCTACTTAACTATGGCTACACCTTC. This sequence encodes CASSYGALLNYGYTF.

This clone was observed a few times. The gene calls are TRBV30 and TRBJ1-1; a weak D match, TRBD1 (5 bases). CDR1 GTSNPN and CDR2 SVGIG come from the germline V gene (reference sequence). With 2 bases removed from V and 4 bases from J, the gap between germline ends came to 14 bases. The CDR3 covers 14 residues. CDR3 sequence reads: CAWSTGEYVTEAFF. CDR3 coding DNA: TGTGCCTGGAGTACAGGAGAGTATGTCACTGAAGCTTTCTTT.

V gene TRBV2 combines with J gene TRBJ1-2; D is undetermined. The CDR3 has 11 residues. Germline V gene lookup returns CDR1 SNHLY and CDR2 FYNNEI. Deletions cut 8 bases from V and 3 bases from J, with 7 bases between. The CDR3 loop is CASGGDYGYTF. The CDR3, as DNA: TGTGCCAGCGGCGGTGACTATGGCTACACCTTC.

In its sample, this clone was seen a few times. The chain's CDR3 is CASSPTVCSYNSPLHF. The CDR3 bases are TGCGCCAGCAGTCCGACAGTTTGCTCCTATAATTCACCCCTCCACTTT. The V gene is TRBV23-1, the J gene TRBJ1-6; D is possibly TRBD1 (5 bases). TRBV23-1 is identified as an open reading frame with a role that is uncertain. The CDR3 is made up of 16 amino acids. V was cut by 4 bases and J by 0 bases, with 10 bases left in between.

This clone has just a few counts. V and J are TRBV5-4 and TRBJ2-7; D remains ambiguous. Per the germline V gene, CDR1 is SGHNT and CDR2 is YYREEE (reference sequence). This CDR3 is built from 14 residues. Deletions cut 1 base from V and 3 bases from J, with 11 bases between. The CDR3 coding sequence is TGTGCCAGCAGCTTGTTGGGCCAGAACTACGAGCAGTACTTC. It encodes CASSLLGQNYEQYF.

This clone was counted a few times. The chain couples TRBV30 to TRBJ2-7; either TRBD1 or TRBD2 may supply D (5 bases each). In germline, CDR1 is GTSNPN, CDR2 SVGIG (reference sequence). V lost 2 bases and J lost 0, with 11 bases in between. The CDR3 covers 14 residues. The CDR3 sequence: CAWSLGVGSYEQYF. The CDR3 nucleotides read TGTGCCTGGAGTCTGGGGGTGGGCTCCTACGAGCAGTACTTC.

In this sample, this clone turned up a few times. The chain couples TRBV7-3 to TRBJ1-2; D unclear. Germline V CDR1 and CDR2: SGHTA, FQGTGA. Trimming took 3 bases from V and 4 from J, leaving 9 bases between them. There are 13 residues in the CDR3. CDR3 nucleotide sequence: TGTGCCAGCAGCTTGTCCCCGGGCTATGGCTACACCTTC. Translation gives CASSLSPGYGYTF. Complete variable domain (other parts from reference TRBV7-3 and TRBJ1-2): GAGVSQTPSNKVTEKGKYVELRCDPISGHTALYWYRQSLGQGPEFLIYFQGTGAADDSGLPNDRFFAVRPEGSVSTLKIQRTERGDSAVYLCASSLSPGYGYTFGSGTRLTVV.

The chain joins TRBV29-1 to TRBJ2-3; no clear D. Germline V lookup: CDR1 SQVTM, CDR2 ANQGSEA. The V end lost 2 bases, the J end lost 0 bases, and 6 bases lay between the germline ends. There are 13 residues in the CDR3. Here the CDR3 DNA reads TGCAGCGTTGAACGCGGTAGCACAGATACGCAGTATTTT. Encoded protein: CSVERGSTDTQYF.

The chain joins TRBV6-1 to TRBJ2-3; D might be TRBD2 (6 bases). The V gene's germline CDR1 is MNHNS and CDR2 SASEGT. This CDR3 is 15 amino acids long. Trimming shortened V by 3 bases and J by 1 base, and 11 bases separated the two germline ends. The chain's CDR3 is CASSELRGRTDTQYF. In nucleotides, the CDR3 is TGTGCCAGCAGTGAGTTGCGGGGACGCACAGATACGCAGTATTTT.

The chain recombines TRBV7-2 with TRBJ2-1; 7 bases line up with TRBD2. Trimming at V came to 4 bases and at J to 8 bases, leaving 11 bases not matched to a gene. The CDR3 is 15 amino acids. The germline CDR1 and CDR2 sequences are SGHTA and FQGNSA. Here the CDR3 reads CASSSVHGGRDEQFF. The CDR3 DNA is TGTGCCAGCAGCTCCGTACACGGGGGGAGGGATGAGCAGTTCTTC.

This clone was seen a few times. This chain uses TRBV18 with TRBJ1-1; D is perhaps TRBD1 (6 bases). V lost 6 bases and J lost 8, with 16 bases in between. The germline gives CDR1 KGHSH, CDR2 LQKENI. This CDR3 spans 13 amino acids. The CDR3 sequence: CASSYDRREEAFF. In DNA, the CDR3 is TGTGCCAGCTCCTACGACAGGCGCGAGGAAGCTTTCTTT.

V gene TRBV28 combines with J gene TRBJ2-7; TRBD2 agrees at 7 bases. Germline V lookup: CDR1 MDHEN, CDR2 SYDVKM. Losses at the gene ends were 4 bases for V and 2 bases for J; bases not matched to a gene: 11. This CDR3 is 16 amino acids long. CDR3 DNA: TGTGCCAGCAGTTCCCCGGCAGCGGGGAGGCCCTACGAGCAGTACTTC. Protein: CASSSPAAGRPYEQYF.

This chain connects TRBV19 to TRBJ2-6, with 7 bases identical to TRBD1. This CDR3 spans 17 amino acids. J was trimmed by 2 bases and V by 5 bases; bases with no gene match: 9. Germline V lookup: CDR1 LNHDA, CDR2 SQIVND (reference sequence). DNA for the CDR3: TGTGCCAGTAGTTCCTCCAGAGACAGGGCTGGGGCCAACGTCCTGACTTTC. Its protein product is CASSSSRDRAGANVLTF.

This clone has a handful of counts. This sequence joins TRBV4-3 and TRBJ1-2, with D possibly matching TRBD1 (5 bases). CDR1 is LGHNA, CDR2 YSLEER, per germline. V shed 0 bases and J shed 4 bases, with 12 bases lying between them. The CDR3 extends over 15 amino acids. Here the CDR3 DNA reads TGCGCCAGCAGCCAAGATCTGGGGGGACGCTATGGCTACACCTTC. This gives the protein CASSQDLGGRYGYTF.

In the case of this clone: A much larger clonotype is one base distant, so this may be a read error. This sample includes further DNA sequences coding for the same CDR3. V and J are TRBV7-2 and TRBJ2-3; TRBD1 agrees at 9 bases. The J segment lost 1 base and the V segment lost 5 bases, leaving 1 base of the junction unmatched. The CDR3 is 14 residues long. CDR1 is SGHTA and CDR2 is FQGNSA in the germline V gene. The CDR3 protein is CASSRDRGTDTQYF. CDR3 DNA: TGTGCCAGCAGCCGGGACAGGGGCACAGATACGCAGTATTTT.

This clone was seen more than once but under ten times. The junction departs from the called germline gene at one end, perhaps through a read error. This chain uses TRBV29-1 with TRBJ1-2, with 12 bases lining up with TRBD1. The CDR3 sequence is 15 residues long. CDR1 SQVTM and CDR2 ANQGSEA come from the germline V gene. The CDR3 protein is CIVEGTGGGDYGYTF. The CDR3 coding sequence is TGCATCGTTGAAGGGACAGGGGGCGGCGACTATGGCTACACCTTC.

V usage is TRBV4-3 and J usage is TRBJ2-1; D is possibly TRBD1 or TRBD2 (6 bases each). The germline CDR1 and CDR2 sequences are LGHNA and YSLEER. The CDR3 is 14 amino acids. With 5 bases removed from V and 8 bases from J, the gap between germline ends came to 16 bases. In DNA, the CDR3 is TGCGCCAGCAGCGCCGTGAGGGGGGCCGATGAGCAGTTCTTC. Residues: CASSAVRGADEQFF.

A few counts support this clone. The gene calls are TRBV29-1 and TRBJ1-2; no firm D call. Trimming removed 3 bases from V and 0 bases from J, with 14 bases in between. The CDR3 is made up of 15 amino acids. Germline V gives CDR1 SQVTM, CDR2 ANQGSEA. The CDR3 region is CSVDEGIRSNYGYTF. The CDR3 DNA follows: TGCAGCGTTGATGAAGGGATCAGGTCTAACTATGGCTACACCTTC.

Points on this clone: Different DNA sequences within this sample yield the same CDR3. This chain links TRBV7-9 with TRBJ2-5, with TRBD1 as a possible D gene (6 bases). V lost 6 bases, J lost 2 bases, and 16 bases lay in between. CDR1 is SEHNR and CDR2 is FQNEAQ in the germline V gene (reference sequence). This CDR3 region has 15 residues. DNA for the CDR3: TGTGCCAGCAGTTCACAACAGGGAAGGCAAGAGACCCAGTACTTC. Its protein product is CASSSQQGRQETQYF. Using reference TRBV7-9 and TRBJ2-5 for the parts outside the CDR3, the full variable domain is DTGVSQNPRHKITKRGQNVTFRCDPISEHNRLYWYRQTLGQGPEFLTYFQNEAQLEKSRLLSDRFSAERPKGSFSTLEIQRTEQGDSAMYLCASSSQQGRQETQYFGPGTRLLVL.

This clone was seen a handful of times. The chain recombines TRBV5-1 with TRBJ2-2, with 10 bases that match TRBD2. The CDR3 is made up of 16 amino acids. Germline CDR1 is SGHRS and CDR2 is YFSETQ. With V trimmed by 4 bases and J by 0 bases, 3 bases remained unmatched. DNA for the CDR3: TGCGCCAGCAGCAGCAGCGGGAGGGCGAACACCGGGGAGCTGTTTTTT. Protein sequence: CASSSSGRANTGELFF.

Written as DNA, the CDR3 is TGTGCCAGCAGCATAGGACAGGGACTAAGCACTGAAGCTTTCTTT. Protein product: CASSIGQGLSTEAFF. J is TRBJ1-1 and V is TRBV7-2, with 8 bases identical to TRBD1. V lost 5 bases to trimming and J lost 4 bases; unmatched junction nucleotides: 9. Germline loops: CDR1 SGHTA, CDR2 FQGNSA. The CDR3 loop spans 15 amino acids.